The clone carrying this TCR beta chain occurred once. This record comes from a study of blood T cell repertoires in COVID-19. Repertoires were generated with immunoSEQ multiplex PCR, while TCRdb's copy carries only in-frame clones and drops some. The sample holds 200,000 to 250,000 clones, 80% to 90% seen once. Trimming cost V 6 bases and J 8 bases, with 10 bases left between them. The length of the CDR3 is 12 residues. The sequencing sample was made of PBMCs or T cells enriched from blood (not recorded which). V and J are TRBV12-3 or TRBV12-4 and TRBJ2-2; no clear D gene. The sequence derives from a woman between 40 and 55 years old with acute COVID-19. The CDR3 coding sequence is TGTGCCAGCAGGCTGGAGCGAGGGGAGCTGTTTTTT. This translates into CASRLERGELFF.